Listed below are T cell receptor beta chains from one sample, sequenced in a study of T cells in Graves' hyperthyroidism and ophthalmopathy. Via MiXCR, TCRdb re-called the multiplex PCR reads, giving one row per CDR3 protein. The sample has about 400,000 distinct CDR3 sequences; 15% to 18% are singletons. The sequencing sample was made of blood. Receptors originate from a woman between 18 and 29 years old with Graves' hyperthyroidism. CDR3s include the opening cysteine and the closing phenylalanine or tryptophan. Only part of the rows carry a size: once, few, many, or a class if the clone is expanded.

size,J,V,CDR3
few,TRBJ2-3,TRBV20-1,CSAPTWEASSASTDTQYF
NA,TRBJ2-7,TRBV20-1,CSARISGGEQYF
many,TRBJ2-5,TRBV29-1,CSVQTSGKETQYF
many,TRBJ2-7,TRBV2,CASSYRGPLSYEQYF
many,TRBJ2-7,TRBV12-3/TRBV12-4,CASSPTGLQGEQYF
many,TRBJ1-5,TRBV12-3/TRBV12-4,CASSFYPTGGHSNQPQHF
many,TRBJ2-3,TRBV6-2/TRBV6-3,CASIPDGTGADTQYF
NA,TRBJ2-1,TRBV20-1,CSARGLAGQIVSYNEQFF
NA,TRBJ2-2,TRBV19,CASSMRQANTGELFF
NA,TRBJ2-1,TRBV6-1,CASSPGAVVNEQFF
many,TRBJ1-2,TRBV19,CASSLTESYGYTF
many,TRBJ2-1,TRBV18,CASSPPELAVYNEQFF
many,TRBJ2-2,TRBV6-1,CASSRDRSSSSTGELFF
NA,TRBJ2-1,TRBV18,CASSPTFTQTKRNEQFF
NA,TRBJ2-3,TRBV19,CASTPQGATDTQYF
many,TRBJ1-5,TRBV28,CASRRPGQGHSNQPQHF
NA,TRBJ1-5,TRBV7-8,CASSLGGEERGAYQPQHF
NA,TRBJ2-3,TRBV4-1,CASSQREHTDTQYF
many,TRBJ2-5,TRBV7-2,CASSFYAASGRWQETQYF
many,TRBJ2-7,TRBV27,CASSLGLTSYEQYF
many,TRBJ2-7,TRBV12-3/TRBV12-4,CASTADSGTLSYEQYF
many,TRBJ2-3,TRBV3-1,CASSQDRGPSGTQYF
many,TRBJ2-3,TRBV7-9,CASGLAGSDTQYF
few,TRBJ2-7,TRBV30,CASQPPDRREQYF
many,TRBJ2-1,TRBV6-1,CASSLIAGVYNEQFF
NA,TRBJ2-7,TRBV11-2,CASTSRASGAYEQYF
many,TRBJ2-1,TRBV12-3/TRBV12-4,CASRGPRASYNEQFF
NA,TRBJ2-1,TRBV12-3/TRBV12-4,CASISTGRAYNEQFF
many,TRBJ2-1,TRBV5-1,CASSLSEYNEQFF
NA,TRBJ1-4,TRBV15,CATSRNTGTGPWKLFF
many,TRBJ2-7,TRBV27,CASRPGLAAWAPNEQYF
many,TRBJ1-2,TRBV7-2,CASSPRILSNYGYTF
many,TRBJ2-5,TRBV30,CAGWGTSGRDQETQYF
NA,TRBJ1-5,TRBV12-3/TRBV12-4,CASSLGDRNNQPQHF
many,TRBJ2-7,TRBV6-1,CASSSGAAEGYEQYF
NA,TRBJ1-3,TRBV15,CATSRARILNTIYF
many,TRBJ2-7,TRBV6-1,CASSARGTGVYEQYF
NA,TRBJ1-2,TRBV2,CASRLDSGAGYTF
many,TRBJ1-4,TRBV7-9,CASSSVDSQNEKLFF
many,TRBJ1-2,TRBV6-1,CASGASKRDGYTF
many,TRBJ2-7,TRBV2,CASSEALRTSGVYEQYF
few,TRBJ1-2,TRBV7-8,CASSPEVPEANGYTF
many,TRBJ1-2,TRBV7-9,CASSNGTRGGNYGYTF